This T cell receptor beta chain derives from a study of tumour-infiltrating T cells in Burkitt lymphoma. Repertoires were generated with immunoSEQ multiplex PCR, while TCRdb's copy carries only in-frame clones and drops some. In the table there are some 610 clones, 11% of which are singletons. CDR1 SGHNT and CDR2 YYREEE come from the germline V gene (reference sequence). This CDR3 is built from 15 residues. V was pared by 3 bases and J by 4 bases, with 8 bases of the junction left unmatched. This chain uses TRBV5-4 with TRBJ2-7, with 9 bases that match TRBD2. The source is a human donor with diffuse large B-cell lymphoma. Some clones in this sample may be carry-over from other donors' samples. The sequencing sample was made of tumor tissue. CDR3 amino acids: CASSSIAGDSYEQYF. CDR3 DNA sequence: TGTGCCAGCAGCTCGATAGCGGGGGATTCTTACGAGCAGTACTTC.